This TCR beta chain was found in a study of blood T cells in healthy people across ages. Study observations and caveats: Measured against age, TCR beta diversity per million T cells decreased in a roughly linear manner. A strong correlation was seen between TCR beta diversity and naive T cell percentage. It was not known whether donors were CMV positive (a possible confounder of expanded clonotype changes).

The ends lost 4 bases at V and 0 bases at J; junction bases unmatched: 8. This CDR3 region has 16 residues. Germline assignment: CDR1 SGHRS and CDR2 YFSETQ. Together with a sample-barcoded 5' primer, a J-beta primer mix was included in a second PCR lasting about 7 to 12 cycles. From the 5' RACE reads, TCRdb called clonotypes with MiXCR, one entry per CDR3 protein. The data show approximately 800,000 distinct CDR3 sequences, about half seen once. As regards this clonotype: Antigen unknown.

The chain has TRBV5-1 and TRBJ2-3; 7 bases are shared with TRBD2. Sequenced material: blood. This sequence originates from a man older than 75 in good health. CDR3 nucleotides: TGCGCCAGCAGCATATCGGGAGGCTCCAGCACAGATACGCAGTATTTT. Its protein product is CASSISGGSSTDTQYF.